The following is a T cell receptor (beta chain) sequence with its context. The CDR3 is 16 amino acids. With 6 bases clipped from V and 2 bases from J, the junction kept 9 bases outside the gene matches. The germline CDR1 and CDR2 sequences are MNHEY and SMNVEV (reference sequence). The sample belongs to a study of cytomegalovirus exposure and HLA in healthy donors. There were likely unrecorded immune exposures, though donors were nominally healthy when sampled. A multiplex PCR was run with 60 Vbeta primers and 13 Jbeta primers. The repertoire was sequenced with immunoSEQ multiplex PCR; TCRdb's copy has only in-frame clones and lacks some. The repertoire holds tens of thousands of clones, more than 70% seen once, with roughly 3.8% in the top ten.

Sequencing was carried out using PBMCs. The clonotype comes from a woman aged 40 to 50 in good health and CMV-seronegative. The chain links TRBV27 to TRBJ2-1; 8 nucleotides match TRBD2. The CDR3 nucleotides are TGTGCCAGCAGCCCCCTGCGGGGGGCTACCTACAATGAGCAGTTCTTC. This translates into CASSPLRGATYNEQFF.